Each of the 17 T cell receptor beta chains below was sequenced from the same sample in a study of Graves' ophthalmopathy and Graves' hyperthyroidism. Researchers took RNA transcripts and amplified TCR beta CDR3 regions from them. HTBI-primed first-round RT-PCR preceded second-round multiplex PCR. TCRdb itself ran the multiplex PCR reads through MiXCR, one entry per CDR3 protein. Among 900,000 to 1,200,000 distinct CDR3 sequences listed, about two fifths were seen once. Sequences were obtained from peripheral blood or thyroid tissue (not recorded which). The receptor source for this set is an adult man with Graves' hyperthyroidism.

This clonotype was recorded a few times. The genes are TRBV7-9 and TRBJ1-4; D call uncertain. CDR1 and CDR2 from the germline V gene are SEHNR and FQNEAQ (reference sequence). Trimming removed 3 bases at V and 1 base at J, with 15 bases between. This CDR3 comprises 17 residues. The CDR3 DNA reads TGTGCCAGCAGCTTCCCTGGACTGGACGGAACTAATGAAAAACTGTTTTTT. Amino acids: CASSFPGLDGTNEKLFF.

This clonotype appeared a few times. The V and J genes are TRBV12-3 or TRBV12-4 and TRBJ1-5; TRBD1 is a possible D gene (6 bases). V lost 2 bases, J lost 3 bases, and 8 bases lay in between. The CDR3 has 14 residues. DNA of the CDR3: TGTGCCAGCAGTTTACAGGGACACAATCAGCCCCAGCATTTT. This encodes CASSLQGHNQPQHF.

In this sample, this clonotype turned up a few times. The chain combines TRBV28 with TRBJ2-5; no firm D call. Germline CDR1 and CDR2: MDHEN and SYDVKM. The V end lost 6 bases, the J end lost 2 bases, and 7 bases lay between the germline ends. CDR3 length equals 12 residues. The CDR3 reads CASRAWQETQYF. The CDR3 region has the DNA TGTGCCAGCAGAGCCTGGCAAGAGACCCAGTACTTC.

This clonotype was picked up one time. The chain joins TRBV29-1 to TRBJ1-1; perhaps TRBD1 as D (5 bases). The CDR3 length is 12 residues. Looked up from germline, CDR1 is SQVTM and CDR2 is ANQGSEA. The CDR3 sequence: CSAVLAGTEAFF. The CDR3 region has the DNA TGCAGTGCCGTCTTGGCAGGGACTGAAGCTTTCTTT.

DNA for the CDR3: TGCCCCGGACGGACAGCTAACACTGAAGCTTTCTTT. It codes for CPGRTANTEAFF. V usage is TRBV29-1 and J usage is TRBJ1-1; TRBD1 is a possible D gene (6 bases). CDR1 and CDR2 (germline): SQVTM, ANQGSEA. The length of the CDR3 is 12 residues.

This clonotype has ten or more counts. The chain is built from TRBV20-1 and TRBJ2-7; 12 bases line up with TRBD1. Trimming removed 1 base from V and 5 bases from J; junction bases left unmatched: 6. Germline-derived CDR1 and CDR2 are DFQATT and SNEGSKA (reference sequence). The CDR3 consists of 15 residues. The CDR3 DNA is TGCAGTGCTAGAGCTGGGACAGGGGGCCCCGACGAGCAGTACTTC. Translation gives CSARAGTGGPDEQYF.

In its sample, this clonotype was seen many times. The chain is built from TRBV20-1 and TRBJ2-5; D unclear. CDR1 is DFQATT, CDR2 SNEGSKA, per germline (reference sequence). The V end was cut by 1 base, the J end by 4 bases, with 7 bases between. CDR3 size: 12 residues. This CDR3 reads CSARARLETQYF. In DNA form, the CDR3 reads TGCAGTGCTAGAGCGCGATTAGAGACCCAGTACTTC.

This sequence joins TRBV6-5 and TRBJ1-2; 7 bases fit TRBD1. The germline gives CDR1 MNHEY, CDR2 SVGAGI. The CDR3 has 17 amino acids. Germline trimming cut 1 base from V and 4 bases from J; bases unmatched to any gene: 12. The CDR3: CASSYFLTQGGLYGYTF. The CDR3 DNA is TGTGCCAGCAGTTACTTCTTGACGCAGGGGGGACTCTATGGCTACACCTTC.

The V gene is TRBV20-1, the J gene TRBJ1-1; D unclear. There are 11 residues in the CDR3. Deletions cut 1 base from V and 10 bases from J, with 10 bases between. Germline-derived CDR1 and CDR2 are DFQATT and SNEGSKA (reference sequence). CDR3 nucleotide sequence: TGCAGTGCTAGAGGGCTAGCGGGAGCTTTCTTT. Its translation: CSARGLAGAFF.

The chain recombines TRBV2 with TRBJ1-5; D gene unclear. Trimming cost V 1 base and J 6 bases, with 13 bases left between them. The V gene's germline CDR1 is SNHLY and CDR2 FYNNEI. CDR3 length: 15 amino acids. The chain's CDR3 is CASSEGVGSPQPQHF. CDR3 DNA sequence: TGTGCCAGCAGTGAAGGGGTCGGTAGTCCTCAGCCCCAGCATTTT.

To note about this clonotype: The junction departs from germline at one end; a sequencing error may be responsible. The chain links TRBV20-1 to TRBJ2-6; 10 bases map to TRBD1. Germline loops: CDR1 DFQATT, CDR2 SNEGSKA (reference sequence). The CDR3 consists of 16 residues. This CDR3 reads CSAKGQGTSGANVLTF. DNA for the CDR3: TGCAGCGCTAAGGGACAGGGGACCTCTGGGGCCAACGTCCTGACTTTC.

The table lists this clonotype with a few counts. The chain links TRBV6-1 to TRBJ1-6; weak D call: TRBD1 (6 bases). The CDR3 has 15 residues. V gave up 9 bases and J gave up 10 bases, with 22 bases separating them. Germline V gives CDR1 MNHNS, CDR2 SASEGT. The DNA for the CDR3 is TGTGCCAGTTTTACAAAGTGGCAGGGGAACTCACCCCTCCACTTT. Translating gives CASFTKWQGNSPLHF.

This clonotype was recorded a few times. The chain recombines TRBV7-8 with TRBJ1-1; D not resolved. Germline CDR1 and CDR2: SGHVS and FQNEAQ. V lost 1 base to trimming and J lost 7 bases, with 22 bases between them. The CDR3 spans 17 residues. The CDR3 nucleotides read TGTGCCAGCAGCTTAGTATTTGAGTCGGCCGCACGCAATGAAGCTTTCTTT. This encodes CASSLVFESAARNEAFF.

The J gene is TRBJ2-7, the V gene TRBV29-1, with 7 bases identical to TRBD2. Germline V gives CDR1 SQVTM, CDR2 ANQGSEA. The CDR3 consists of 13 residues. The V gene end was trimmed by 3 bases and the J gene end by 6 bases; junction bases not matched to a gene: 8. This CDR3 reads CSVDSGRAGEQYF. The CDR3 DNA follows: TGCAGCGTTGACAGTGGGAGGGCCGGCGAGCAGTACTTC.

This clonotype was counted many times. The chain carries TRBV7-3 and TRBJ2-7; TRBD2 matches at 9 bases. V shed 0 bases and J 12 bases; nucleotides not matched to a gene: 9. The CDR3 loop spans 14 amino acids. Germline CDR1 and CDR2: SGHTA and FQGTGA. In DNA form, the CDR3 reads TGTGCCAGCAGCTTAACACCGGGACTAGCACAGCTGTACTTC. This translates into CASSLTPGLAQLYF.

This clonotype was observed a few times. The chain is built from TRBV5-1 and TRBJ2-2; TRBD1 agrees at 10 bases. This CDR3 spans 16 amino acids. CDR1 and CDR2 (germline): SGHRS, YFSETQ. V lost 4 bases and J lost 3; bases outside the gene matches: 6. The chain's CDR3 is CASSRAGQGYTGELFF. CDR3 coding DNA: TGCGCCAGCAGCAGAGCGGGACAGGGGTACACCGGGGAGCTGTTTTTT.

Many counts were recorded for this clonotype. The genes are TRBV29-1 and TRBJ2-2, with 13 positions matching TRBD2. The V gene end was trimmed by 6 bases and the J gene end by 10 bases; junction bases not matched to a gene: 2. Germline CDR1 SQVTM, CDR2 ANQGSEA. CDR3 length equals 12 residues. DNA for the CDR3: TGCAGCGTCGGACTAGCGGGGGCGGAGCTGTTTTTT. This encodes CSVGLAGAELFF.